The clone carrying this T cell receptor beta chain was seen only a few times. Its antigen is undetermined. It was RNA transcripts that yielded the amplified TCR beta CDR3 regions. When the TCR CDR3 underwent first-round RT-PCR, the HTBI primer set was used. TCRdb re-analysed the multiplex PCR reads in MiXCR, keeping a single row per CDR3 protein. The data contain over 300,000 distinct CDR3 sequences, more than 11% of them singletons. These data originate in a study of T cells in Graves' hyperthyroidism and ophthalmopathy. Exclusion criteria comprised uncontrolled infection, other autoimmune disease, pregnancy or lactation. With 5 bases removed from V and 3 bases from J, the gap between germline ends came to 21 bases. The CDR3 runs to 17 residues. Germline V gives CDR1 SGHAT, CDR2 FQNNGV. Study results and limitations: Clonotypes that were expanded in thyroid above 0.001 mostly appeared in blood too.

The source is a woman in her sixties with Graves' hyperthyroidism. The genes are TRBV11-2 and TRBJ2-3; possibly TRBD1 or TRBD2 for D (5 bases each). Sequences were obtained from blood. This CDR3 reads CASSRPTLGDETDTQYF. CDR3 bases: TGTGCCAGCAGCCGGCCCACGCTCGGGGACGAGACAGATACGCAGTATTTT. Variable domain in full (rest from reference TRBV11-2 and TRBJ2-3): EAGVAQSPRYKIIEKRQSVAFWCNPISGHATLYWYQQILGQGPKLLIQFQNNGVVDDSQLPKDRFSAERLKGVDSTLKIQPAKLEDSAVYLCASSRPTLGDETDTQYFGPGTRLTVL.